A selection of T cell receptor beta chains follows, all from one sample in a study of OX40 agonist ivuxolimab in advanced cancers. Generated by immunoSEQ multiplex PCR, the TCRdb table keeps only in-frame clones and is missing some. The sample includes about 35,000 clones, around 93% of them seen just once. The source was CD4+ or CD8+ T cells sorted from blood, collected in a trial of the OX40 agonist ivuxolimab. The source is an adult with an advanced solid tumor such as melanoma, head and neck, liver or kidney cancer. CDR3s include the opening cysteine and the closing phenylalanine or tryptophan. A D gene is named only where the DNA matches it firmly. Expanded clones are given a class, and other clones once, few, many or no size at all.

>-|TRBJ2-5|-|TRBV27
TGTGCCAGCAACCCCCTGGGAAGGCCCTCAGAGACCCAGTACTTC
CASNPLGRPSETQYF
>TRBD2|TRBJ2-2|-|TRBV5-4
TGTGCCAGCAGGGGGGGACTAGCGGGGTTGAACACCGGGGAGCTGTTTTTT
CASRGGLAGLNTGELFF
>TRBD2|TRBJ2-1|-|TRBV27
TGTGCCAGCAGTGAAGGAACTAGCGGGATCAATGAGCAGTTCTTC
CASSEGTSGINEQFF
>-|TRBJ2-2|-|TRBV7-8
TGTGCCAGCAGCTTAGAAAGTACGGCGAACACCGGGGAGCTGTTTTTT
CASSLESTANTGELFF
>TRBD1|TRBJ2-7|-|TRBV4-1
TGCGCCAGCAGCCAAGAGAGGGGGCCGGGCGAGCAGTACTTC
CASSQERGPGEQYF
>-|TRBJ1-2|few|TRBV7-9
TGTGCCAGCAGCTTAAGCGGGGTTGGTGGCTACACCTTC
CASSLSGVGGYTF
>-|TRBJ2-5|-|TRBV11-2
TGTGCCAGCACGGGCGCCCAAGAGACCCAGTACTTC
CASTGAQETQYF
>-|TRBJ2-7|-|TRBV29-1
TGCAGCGTTGACGTCGGATCCTACGAGCAGTACTTC
CSVDVGSYEQYF
>-|TRBJ2-7|-|TRBV19
TGTGCCAGTAGTTCGACGTGGACTTCTGACGAGCAGTACTTC
CASSSTWTSDEQYF
>-|TRBJ1-4|-|TRBV7-6
TGTGCCAGCAGGAAGGACGCGGTACCGGCTAATGAAAAACTGTTTTTT
CASRKDAVPANEKLFF
>-|TRBJ2-5|-|TRBV15
TGTGCCACCAGCAGAACTGGTAGCAGCCAAGAGACCCAGTACTTC
CATSRTGSSQETQYF
>-|TRBJ2-7|-|TRBV4-3
TGCGCCAGCAGCCAAGATTTCGCCGCACCCTACGAGCAGTACTTC
CASSQDFAAPYEQYF
>-|TRBJ2-2|-|TRBV29-1
TGCAGCGTTGGTTGGCTGGGGGCTAAGTGGAACACCGGGGAGCTGTTTTTT
CSVGWLGAKWNTGELFF
>TRBD1|TRBJ1-1|-|TRBV19
TGTGCCAGTAGTCCGGACAGGGGATGGCAAGCTTTCTTT
CASSPDRGWQAFF
>-|TRBJ2-5|-|TRBV7-9
TGTGCCAGCAGCTTGGGGGGAAACGGCCAAGAGACCCAGTACTTC
CASSLGGNGQETQYF
>-|TRBJ2-5|-|TRBV27
TGTGCCAGCAGTTTCCCCTCAGGCGGGATGGAACAAGAGACCCAGTACTTC
CASSFPSGGMEQETQYF
>TRBD1|TRBJ1-5|-|TRBV28
TGTGCCAGCAGCCTCGTCCCGGGACAGGGTTGGAATCAGCCCCAGCATTTT
CASSLVPGQGWNQPQHF
>-|TRBJ2-1|-|TRBV10-3
TGTGCCATCAGTGAGTCGAGTTACAATGAGCAGTTCTTC
CAISESSYNEQFF
>-|TRBJ2-2|-|TRBV5-1
TGCGCCAGCAGCTTTGGCAGCACCGGGGAGCTGTTTTTT
CASSFGSTGELFF
>TRBD2|TRBJ2-5|once|TRBV10-2
TGCGCCAGCAGGGGGAGCGGGAGGGAAAGGGAGACCCAGTACTTC
CASRGSGRERETQYF
>-|TRBJ1-1|-|TRBV27
TGTGCCGTACACCCCCTCGGGCTGGAAGCTTTCTTT
CAVHPLGLEAFF
>-|TRBJ1-5|-|TRBV4-1
TGCGCCAGCAGCCTCGGCCCGGGGACACCAAATCAGCCCCAGCATTTT
CASSLGPGTPNQPQHF
>-|TRBJ2-7|-|TRBV27
TGTGCCAGCAGTTTGAGTCCTCCTATCTACGAGCAGTACTTC
CASSLSPPIYEQYF
>-|TRBJ1-2|-|TRBV5-8
TGTGCCAGCAGCTTACGGGGAGACTTGAACTATGGCTACACCTTC
CASSLRGDLNYGYTF